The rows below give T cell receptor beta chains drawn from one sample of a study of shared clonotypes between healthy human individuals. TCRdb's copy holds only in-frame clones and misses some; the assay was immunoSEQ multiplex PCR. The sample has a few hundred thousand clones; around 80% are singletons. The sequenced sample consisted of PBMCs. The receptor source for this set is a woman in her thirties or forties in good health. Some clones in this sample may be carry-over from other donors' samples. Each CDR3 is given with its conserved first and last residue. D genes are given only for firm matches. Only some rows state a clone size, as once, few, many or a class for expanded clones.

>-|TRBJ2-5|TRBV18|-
CASSPPGQETQYF
TGTGCCAGCTCACCACCGGGACAAGAGACCCAGTACTTC
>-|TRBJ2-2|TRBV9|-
CANPGGGRGPLTGTGELFF
TGTGCCAACCCCGGGGGCGGGAGAGGCCCCCTGACAGGCACCGGGGAGCTGTTTTTT
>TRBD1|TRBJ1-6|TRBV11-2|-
CASSARQGNNSPLHF
TGTGCCAGCAGCGCACGACAGGGTAATAATTCACCCCTCCACTTT
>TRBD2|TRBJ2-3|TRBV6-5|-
CASSPASGRWDTQYF
TGTGCCAGCAGCCCGGCTAGCGGACGTTGGGATACGCAGTATTTT
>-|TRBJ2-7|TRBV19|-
CASSVTGTAAYEQYF
TGTGCCAGTAGTGTCACCGGGACCGCCGCCTACGAGCAGTACTTC
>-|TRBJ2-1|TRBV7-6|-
CASSLRVGAGSYNEQFF
TGTGCCAGCAGCTTACGAGTCGGAGCGGGCTCCTACAATGAGCAGTTCTTC
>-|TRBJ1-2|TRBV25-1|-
CASSEWERNGYTF
TGTGCCAGCAGTGAATGGGAGAGAAATGGCTACACCTTC
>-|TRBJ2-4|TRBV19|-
CASSILPGPGKNIQYF
TGTGCCAGTAGTATTCTTCCTGGACCAGGAAAAAACATTCAGTACTTC
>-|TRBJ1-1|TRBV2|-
CASTQDRPRNTEAFF
TGTGCCAGCACCCAAGACAGGCCCAGAAACACTGAAGCTTTCTTT
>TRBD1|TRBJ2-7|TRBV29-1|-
CSVARTGSTYEQYF
TGCAGCGTCGCCCGGACAGGGTCCACCTACGAGCAGTACTTC
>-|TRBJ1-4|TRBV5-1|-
CASSLQGRAGEKLFF
TGCGCCAGCAGCTTGCAAGGGCGGGCGGGTGAAAAACTGTTTTTT
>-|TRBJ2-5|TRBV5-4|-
CAFQEGGGTLQETQYF
TGTGCCTTTCAAGAAGGTGGCGGGACGCTCCAAGAGACCCAGTACTTC
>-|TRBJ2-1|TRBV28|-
CASSPHTFYNEQFF
TGTGCCAGCAGTCCCCACACGTTTTACAATGAGCAGTTCTTC
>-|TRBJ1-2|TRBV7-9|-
CASSLGDSGYTF
TGTGCCAGCAGCTTAGGGGATTCTGGCTACACCTTC
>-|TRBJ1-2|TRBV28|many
CASSLSVRYGYTF
TGTGCCAGCAGTTTATCCGTCCGTTATGGCTACACCTTC
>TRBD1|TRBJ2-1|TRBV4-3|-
CASSNRDRGNEQFF
TGCGCCAGCAGCAACCGGGACAGGGGGAATGAGCAGTTCTTC
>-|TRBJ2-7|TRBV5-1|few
CASSLDTGSYEQYF
TGCGCCAGCAGCTTGGATACAGGTTCCTACGAGCAGTACTTC
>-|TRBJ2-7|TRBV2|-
CASAGTAYEQYF
TGTGCCAGCGCGGGGACTGCCTACGAGCAGTACTTC
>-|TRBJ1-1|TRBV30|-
CAWSVPDGHKGLEAFF
TGTGCCTGGAGTGTACCGGACGGGCACAAGGGGCTTGAAGCTTTCTTT
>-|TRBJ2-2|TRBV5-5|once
CASSPQGTGELFF
TGTGCCAGCAGTCCGCAGGGAACCGGGGAGCTGTTTTTT
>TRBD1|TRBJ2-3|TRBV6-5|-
CASSPRTGATDTQYF
TGTGCCAGCAGTCCCCGGACAGGGGCGACAGATACGCAGTATTTT
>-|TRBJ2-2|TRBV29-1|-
CSVRGDGELFF
TGCAGCGTTCGGGGCGACGGGGAGCTGTTTTTT
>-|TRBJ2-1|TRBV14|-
CASSQRPTNTQFF
TGTGCCAGCAGCCAACGACCGACGAATACACAGTTCTTC
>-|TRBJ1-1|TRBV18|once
CASSPGGETEAFF
TGTGCCAGCTCACCAGGGGGCGAAACTGAAGCTTTCTTT
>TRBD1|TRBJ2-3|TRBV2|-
CASSPGTGADTQYF
TGTGCCAGCAGTCCCGGGACAGGCGCAGATACGCAGTATTTT
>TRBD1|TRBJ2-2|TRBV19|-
CATQKGATGELFF
TGTGCCACTCAGAAGGGGGCTACCGGGGAGCTGTTTTTT
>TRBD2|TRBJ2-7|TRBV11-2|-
CASSLVLGLAGEQYF
TGTGCCAGCAGCTTAGTCTTGGGACTAGCTGGCGAGCAGTACTTC
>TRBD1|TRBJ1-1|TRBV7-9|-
CASSGDRAAEAFF
TGTGCCAGCTCCGGGGACAGGGCGGCTGAAGCTTTCTTT
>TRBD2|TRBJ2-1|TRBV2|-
CASSELAGGFNEQFF
TGTGCCAGCAGTGAACTAGCGGGAGGTTTCAATGAGCAGTTCTTC
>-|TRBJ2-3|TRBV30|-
CAWSVWPTDTQYF
TGTGCCTGGAGTGTATGGCCCACAGATACGCAGTATTTT
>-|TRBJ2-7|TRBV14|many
CASSQDLGPYLPYEQYF
TGTGCCAGCAGCCAAGATCTTGGGCCCTACCTTCCGTACGAGCAGTACTTC
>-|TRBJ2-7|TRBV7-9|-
CASDPGTYEQYF
TGTGCCAGCGATCCAGGAACCTACGAGCAGTACTTC
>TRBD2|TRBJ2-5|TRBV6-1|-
CASSDRPRLAGVTQYF
TGTGCCAGCAGTGATCGGCCAAGACTAGCGGGGGTGACCCAGTACTTC
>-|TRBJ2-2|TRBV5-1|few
CASRLGVTGELFF
TGCGCCAGCAGGCTTGGTGTGACCGGGGAGCTGTTTTTT
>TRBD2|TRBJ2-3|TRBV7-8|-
CASSYPGERGTDTQYF
TGTGCCAGCAGTTACCCTGGGGAGCGGGGAACAGATACGCAGTATTTT
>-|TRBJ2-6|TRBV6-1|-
CASSEIGGRAGANVLTF
TGTGCCAGCAGTGAAATTGGGGGGCGCGCTGGGGCCAACGTCCTGACTTTC
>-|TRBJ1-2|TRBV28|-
CASSPLQGRGDYGYTF
TGTGCCAGCAGTCCCCTACAGGGACGGGGGGATTATGGCTACACCTTC
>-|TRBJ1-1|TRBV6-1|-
CASSEPRRGWLNTEAFF
TGTGCCAGCAGTGAACCCCGCCGGGGTTGGTTGAACACTGAAGCTTTCTTT
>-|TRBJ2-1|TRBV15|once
CATSGRRGTSYNEQFF
TGTGCCACCAGCGGACGGCGGGGAACCTCCTACAATGAGCAGTTCTTC
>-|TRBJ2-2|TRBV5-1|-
CASSLAGFGELFF
TGCGCCAGCAGCTTGGCGGGATTCGGGGAGCTGTTTTTT
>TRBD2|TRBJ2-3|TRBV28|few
CASSPSGSLGTDTQYF
TGTGCCAGCAGCCCTAGCGGGAGTTTGGGCACAGATACGCAGTATTTT